Listed below are T cell receptor beta chains from one sample, sequenced in a study of blood T cell repertoires in COVID-19. TCRdb's copy holds only in-frame clones and misses some; the assay was immunoSEQ multiplex PCR. The table records about 40,000 clones, over 75% of them present only once. Sequences were obtained from peripheral blood. Receptor source: a human donor in a cohort sampled during active or convalescent COVID-19. The donor label of this sample is uncertain. The CDR3 runs from the conserved cysteine through the conserved F or W. Each record gives: clone size, V gene, J gene, D gene, CDR3 length, CDR3 DNA, CDR3 protein. A D gene is named only where the DNA matches it firmly. The size entry is marked missing in some rows and otherwise reads once, few, many or a size class.

abundance: NA
v_gene: TRBV7-9
j_gene: TRBJ1-4
d_gene: NA
len: 14
CDR3nt: TGTGCCAGCAGCGACCAGGGGTTGGGTGAAAAACTGTTTTTT
CDR3aa: CASSDQGLGEKLFF

abundance: few
v_gene: TRBV3-1/TRBV3-2
j_gene: TRBJ1-5
d_gene: NA
len: 14
CDR3nt: TGTGCCAGCAGCCAAGTACCGGGAGCGCAGCCCCAGCATTTT
CDR3aa: CASSQVPGAQPQHF

abundance: NA
v_gene: TRBV12-3/TRBV12-4
j_gene: TRBJ2-1
d_gene: TRBD1
len: 13
CDR3nt: TGTGCCAGCAGATCCGGGACAGGGTATGAGCAGTTCTTC
CDR3aa: CASRSGTGYEQFF

abundance: NA
v_gene: TRBV27
j_gene: TRBJ1-6
d_gene: NA
len: 14
CDR3nt: TGTGCCAGCACCTTGAGCGAGGGCGGCTCACCCCTCCACTTT
CDR3aa: CASTLSEGGSPLHF

abundance: NA
v_gene: TRBV5-4
j_gene: TRBJ2-7
d_gene: NA
len: 15
CDR3nt: TGTGCCAGCAGCTTGGCCGGGACACGTACTGGGGAGCAGTACTTC
CDR3aa: CASSLAGTRTGEQYF

abundance: NA
v_gene: TRBV5-5
j_gene: TRBJ2-4
d_gene: TRBD1
len: 14
CDR3nt: TGTGCCAGCAGCTGGGACAGGGGGACGGACATTCAGTACTTC
CDR3aa: CASSWDRGTDIQYF

abundance: NA
v_gene: TRBV5-1
j_gene: TRBJ2-2
d_gene: TRBD1
len: 14
CDR3nt: TGCGCCAGCAGCCACAGGGGGGACACCGGGGAGCTGTTTTTT
CDR3aa: CASSHRGDTGELFF

abundance: NA
v_gene: TRBV15
j_gene: TRBJ2-2
d_gene: TRBD2
len: 17
CDR3nt: TGTGCCACCAGCAGAGGGGGCGGGAGGGCCCGGGCCGGGGAGCTGTTTTTT
CDR3aa: CATSRGGGRARAGELFF

abundance: NA
v_gene: TRBV6-5
j_gene: TRBJ1-2
d_gene: NA
len: 12
CDR3nt: TGTGCCAGCAGCCAGGGGACCTATGGCTACACCTTC
CDR3aa: CASSQGTYGYTF

abundance: few
v_gene: TRBV6-6
j_gene: TRBJ1-5
d_gene: NA
len: 13
CDR3nt: TGTGCCAGCCGGTTCGGGGATACTCAGCCCCAGCATTTT
CDR3aa: CASRFGDTQPQHF

abundance: NA
v_gene: TRBV24-1
j_gene: TRBJ2-5
d_gene: TRBD1
len: 16
CDR3nt: TGTGCCACCAGTGATTCCACGGGACAGTCTGCGGAGACCCAGTACTTC
CDR3aa: CATSDSTGQSAETQYF

abundance: NA
v_gene: TRBV15
j_gene: TRBJ1-1
d_gene: TRBD1
len: 16
CDR3nt: TGTGCCACCAGCAGACACCCGGGACAGAGAAACACTGAAGCTTTCTTT
CDR3aa: CATSRHPGQRNTEAFF

abundance: NA
v_gene: TRBV11-2
j_gene: TRBJ2-2
d_gene: TRBD1
len: 14
CDR3nt: TGTGCCAGCAGCTCAACAGGGGTAACCGGGGAGCTGTTTTTT
CDR3aa: CASSSTGVTGELFF

abundance: NA
v_gene: TRBV29-1
j_gene: TRBJ2-7
d_gene: NA
len: 13
CDR3nt: TGCAGCGTTGAAGATACAGGAAGCTACGAGCAGTACTTC
CDR3aa: CSVEDTGSYEQYF

abundance: few
v_gene: TRBV11-1
j_gene: TRBJ1-5
d_gene: NA
len: 13
CDR3nt: TGTGCCAGCAGTCAGGCCCCGCATCAGCCCCAGCATTTT
CDR3aa: CASSQAPHQPQHF

abundance: once
v_gene: TRBV30
j_gene: TRBJ2-2
d_gene: TRBD1
len: 14
CDR3nt: TGTGCCTGGGACAGGGGGGGGAACACCGGGGAGCTGTTTTTT
CDR3aa: CAWDRGGNTGELFF

abundance: few
v_gene: TRBV25-1
j_gene: TRBJ2-3
d_gene: NA
len: 13
CDR3nt: TGTGCCAGCAGTAGCGGTAGCACAGATACGCAGTATTTT
CDR3aa: CASSSGSTDTQYF

abundance: once
v_gene: TRBV4-1
j_gene: TRBJ2-1
d_gene: NA
len: 16
CDR3nt: TGCGCCAGCAGCCAAGGTGAGGGCAGAGGATGGAATGAGCAGTTCTTC
CDR3aa: CASSQGEGRGWNEQFF